This record covers a single TCR beta chain. It lacks a known antigen. Base qualities are not provided; no much larger clone lies one nucleotide away. According to the study, the label for this sample's time point signals: cells obtained before transplantation from donor or recipient. CD3+CD4+ and CD3+CD8+ populations were FACS-sorted from unstimulated pre-transplant donor and recipient cells taken from spleen or lymph nodes. These data originate in a study of graft-versus-host responses after intestinal transplantation (dated by TCRdb to the early 2020s). General notes on the study: The transplants that recipients got were multivisceral, liver-intestinal, or isolated intestinal. Rather than being sequenced by the commercial service, samples from a few later patients were sequenced in-house on an Illumina MiSeq and processed with MiXCR. After intestinal transplantation, graft-versus-host and host-versus-graft alloreactive T cell clones were followed in the graft, circulation and bone marrow using bulk TCR-beta CDR3 sequencing. Donor T cell macrochimerism was defined as a peak of at least 4% donor T cells among recipient peripheral blood mononuclear cells. Of the roughly 23 intestinal transplant recipients enrolled in the cohort, one of whom was a retransplant, a few patients without pretransplant specimens were excluded. Every recipient was given anti-thymocyte globulin induction, followed by around three years of maintenance tacrolimus and steroids. To identify alloreactive clones, pre-transplant mixed lymphocyte reaction products were sequenced and compared with unstimulated pre-transplant donor and recipient T cells.

The paper's findings and limits, for the study overall: GvH clones turned up in recipient bone marrow, with some appearing earlier in ileal mucosa or blood, a pattern consistent with an intestinal mucosal origin. Early after transplant, peak levels of circulating GvH clones were associated with declines in HvG clones. In the allografts of patients with donor T cell macrochimerism, GvH to HvG T cell clonal ratios were high. The conclusions were limited by the relatively low number and heterogeneity of the intestinal transplant patients.

Library prep was done by the immunoSEQ multiplex PCR assay. In most patients, genomic DNA was isolated using the Qiagen DNeasy Blood and Tissue Kit and sent frozen to Adaptive Biotechnologies for TCR sequencing. Adaptive Biotechnologies carried out high-throughput TCR-beta CDR3 sequencing of genomic DNA for most patients. For the original study's pipeline: TCR sequencing data for some 19 patients were retrieved from Adaptive's ImmunoSEQ software; a few other patients were processed with MiXCR and VDJtools. CD4 versus CD8 sorting errors were corrected by removing sequences found in both subsets at a frequency ratio below 5:1. CDR3 nucleotide sequences shared between donor and recipient were removed because the origin of such sequences could not be assigned. At least 2-fold expansion over unstimulated cells and a minimum CFSE-low frequency of 0.002% (template counts) or 0.001% (read counts) were required for clones to be classified as alloreactive. Clones were considered mappable if detected in sequenced pre-transplant spleen, lymph node, or MLR CFSE-low populations of the donor or recipient. The cumulative frequency of alloreactive clones was calculated as a percentage of all sequences, weighted by copy number. The immuneACCESS repertoire file appears here via TCRdb, limited to in-frame rearrangements. These files lack a portion of the clones; in checked studies, under half of the deficit traces to unresolved V genes, and the cause of the others is not known. That table gives V, J and clone size, and the DNA gave D and trimming. For this sample the table gives tens of thousands of clones, of which roughly 95% were detected only once. The ten largest make up under 0.3% of the sample.

Sequenced material: unstimulated CD8+ T cells sorted from spleen or lymph node cells, taken before transplant. This sequence originates from a human donor who was the organ donor for an intestinal transplant.

The CDR3 has the sequence CASSEAGEVSYEQYF. In nucleotides, the sequence is TGTGCCAGCAGTGAAGCGGGGGAAGTCTCCTACGAGCAGTACTTC. The V gene is TRBV2 and the J gene is TRBJ2-7, with the D gene tentatively TRBD1 or TRBD2, based on 5 matching bases in each. The germline V gene gives CDR1 as SNHLY and CDR2 as FYNNEI. The cysteine opens and the phenylalanine closes a CDR3 of 15 amino acids. The DNA shown is the 45-base CDR3, in frame from base 1. V sheds 0 bases and J sheds 0 bases, leaving 9 bases between their ends.